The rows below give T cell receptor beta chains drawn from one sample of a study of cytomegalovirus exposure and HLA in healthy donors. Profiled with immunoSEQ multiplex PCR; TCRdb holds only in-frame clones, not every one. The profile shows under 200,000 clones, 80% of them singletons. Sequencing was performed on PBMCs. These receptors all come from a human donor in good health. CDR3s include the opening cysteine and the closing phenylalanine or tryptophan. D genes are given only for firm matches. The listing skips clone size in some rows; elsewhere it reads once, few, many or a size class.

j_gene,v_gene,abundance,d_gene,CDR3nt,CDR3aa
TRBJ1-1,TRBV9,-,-,TGTGCCAGCAGCGCCCCAAGGGGGGGGGAGGGCAGCACTGAAGCTTTCTTT,CASSAPRGGEGSTEAFF
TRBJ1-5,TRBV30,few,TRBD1,TGTGCCTGGAGTGTTTGTACGGCAGGGGGACGTCAGCCCCAGCATTTT,CAWSVCTAGGRQPQHF
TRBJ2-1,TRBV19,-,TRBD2,TGTGCCAGTAGTATAGTTGGCGGGGGGTACAATGAGCAGTTCTTC,CASSIVGGGYNEQFF
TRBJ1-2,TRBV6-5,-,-,TGTGCCAGCAGTTACTCGATGTCGGATGGCTACACCTTC,CASSYSMSDGYTF
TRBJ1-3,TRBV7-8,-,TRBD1,TGTGCCAGCAGCTTAGTGGCGCAGGGGGCTTCGGGAAACACCATATATTTT,CASSLVAQGASGNTIYF
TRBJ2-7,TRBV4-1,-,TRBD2,TGCGTCAGCAGCCAAGATGGGCGGGGGGGCCGGTACGAGCAGTACTTC,CVSSQDGRGGRYEQYF
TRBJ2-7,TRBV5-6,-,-,TGTGCCAGCAGCTTGCCACAGGCCACCTACGAGCAGTACTTC,CASSLPQATYEQYF
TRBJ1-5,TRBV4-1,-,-,TGCGCCAGCAGCCAAGATCCTACCGGGATTCAGCCCCAGCATTTT,CASSQDPTGIQPQHF
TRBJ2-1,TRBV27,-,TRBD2,TGTGCCAGCAGTTCAGGGACTAGCGGTTACAATGAGCAGTTCTTC,CASSSGTSGYNEQFF
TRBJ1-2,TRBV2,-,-,TGTGCCAGCAGTGAAACGAGCGGGGGCTACACCTTC,CASSETSGGYTF
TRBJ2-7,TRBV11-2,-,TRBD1,TGTGCCAGCAGCTTCGGGACAGGCACCTACGAGCAGTACTTC,CASSFGTGTYEQYF
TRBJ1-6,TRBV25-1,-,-,TGTGCCAGCAGTGCCTCCCATGAGGCGCCGAATTCACCCCTCCACTTT,CASSASHEAPNSPLHF
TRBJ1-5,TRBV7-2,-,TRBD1,TGTGCCAGCAGCTTTTTCGCAGGGGGGAATCAGCCCCAGCATTTT,CASSFFAGGNQPQHF
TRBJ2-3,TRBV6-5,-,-,TGTGCCAGCAGTTACTACCAGGGTACAGATACGCAGTATTTT,CASSYYQGTDTQYF
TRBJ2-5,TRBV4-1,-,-,TGCGCCAGCAGCCAAGTGGTAGCTGTGGGGACCCAGTACTTC,CASSQVVAVGTQYF
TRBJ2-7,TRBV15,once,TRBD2,TGTGCCACCAGCGTGCGGGGGGCCCATTACGAGCAGTACTTC,CATSVRGAHYEQYF
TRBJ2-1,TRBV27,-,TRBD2,TGTGCCAGCAGCCAAGGGGCTAGCGGGTACAATGAGCAGTTCTTC,CASSQGASGYNEQFF
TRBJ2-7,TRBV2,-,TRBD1,TGTGCCAGCAGCGGACAGGGTCTCTACGAGCAGTACTTC,CASSGQGLYEQYF
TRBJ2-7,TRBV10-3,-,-,TGTGCCATCAGTGGGGACTGGAACTACGAGCAGTACTTC,CAISGDWNYEQYF
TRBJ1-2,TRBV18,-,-,TGTGCCAGCTCACCACCAGAGACATACTATGGCTACACCTTC,CASSPPETYYGYTF
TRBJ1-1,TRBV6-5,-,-,TGTGCCAGCGGTCCCGGCCGGGGGGCGACTGAAGCTTTCTTT,CASGPGRGATEAFF
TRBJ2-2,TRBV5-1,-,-,TGCGCCAGCAGCTTGCCCAGGGTAGGGGGAACCGGGGAGCTGTTTTTT,CASSLPRVGGTGELFF
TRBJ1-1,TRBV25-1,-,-,TGTGCCAGCAGTGATACAGGGCGGAACAGTGAAGCTTTCTTT,CASSDTGRNSEAFF
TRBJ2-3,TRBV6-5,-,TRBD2,TGTGCCAGCAGTTACGTCCGGACTAGCGGAACAGATACGCAGTATTTT,CASSYVRTSGTDTQYF
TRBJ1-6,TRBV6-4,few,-,TGTGCCAGCAGTGCGGGAACCTATAATTCACCCCTCCACTTT,CASSAGTYNSPLHF
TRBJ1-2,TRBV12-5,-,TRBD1,TGTGCTAGTGGTCCCTATGATCCGGGACAGGGGCACGGCTACACCTTC,CASGPYDPGQGHGYTF
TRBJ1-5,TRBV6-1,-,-,TGTGCCAGCAGGGAACAGGGATTTAGCAATCAGCCCCAGCATTTT,CASREQGFSNQPQHF
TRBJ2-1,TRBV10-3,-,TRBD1,TGTGCCATCACAGGGACAGAGTCCTACAATGAGCAGTTCTTC,CAITGTESYNEQFF
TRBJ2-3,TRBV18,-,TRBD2,TGTGCCAGCTCACCCTCTCCTCCAAGCGGGGGGGCCGCAGATACGCAGTATTTT,CASSPSPPSGGAADTQYF
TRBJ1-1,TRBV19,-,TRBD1,TGTGCCAGTAGTATAGCCAGGGGGCTCACTGAAGCTTTCTTT,CASSIARGLTEAFF
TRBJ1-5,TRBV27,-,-,TGTGCCAGCAGTAAGACAGGATATAGCAATCAGCCCCAGCATTTT,CASSKTGYSNQPQHF
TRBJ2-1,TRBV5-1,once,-,TGCGCCAGCAGCGTCGCCAGACAGGTTCACCTCTACAATGAGCAGTTCTTC,CASSVARQVHLYNEQFF
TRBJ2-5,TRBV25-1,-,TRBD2,TGTGCCAGCAGCGGGAGGGACCAAGAGACCCAGTACTTC,CASSGRDQETQYF
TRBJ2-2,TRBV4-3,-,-,TGCGCCAGCAGCCAAGGAGGGGGGGCGTCGGTCACCGGGGAGCTGTTTTTT,CASSQGGGASVTGELFF
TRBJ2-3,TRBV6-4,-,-,TGTGCCAGCAGTGACTCGGGCACTAGCACAGATACGCAGTATTTT,CASSDSGTSTDTQYF
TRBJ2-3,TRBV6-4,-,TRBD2,TGTGCCAGCAGCCCCGGGATAGCGGGGGTTCCAGATACGCAGTATTTT,CASSPGIAGVPDTQYF
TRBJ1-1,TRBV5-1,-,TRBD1,TGCGCCAGCAGCACGACAGGGGGGAACACTGAAGCTTTCTTT,CASSTTGGNTEAFF
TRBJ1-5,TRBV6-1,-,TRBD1,TGTGCCAGCAGTGAAGCCCCTGACAGGGATAGCAATCAGCCCCAGCATTTT,CASSEAPDRDSNQPQHF
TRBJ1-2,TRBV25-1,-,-,TGTGCCAGCAGTGCCCCGGGGGGGGGCGGCTACACCTTC,CASSAPGGGGYTF
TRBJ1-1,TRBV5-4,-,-,TGTGCCAGCAGCCTGAGTCGGAACACTGAAGCTTTCTTT,CASSLSRNTEAFF
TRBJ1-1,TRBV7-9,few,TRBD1,TGTGCCAGCAGCCGCACAGGGGGAAACACTGAAGCTTTCTTT,CASSRTGGNTEAFF
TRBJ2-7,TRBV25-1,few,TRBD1,TGTGCCAGCAGTGAATGGGACAGTTCCTACGAGCAGTACTTC,CASSEWDSSYEQYF
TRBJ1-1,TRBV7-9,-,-,TGTGCCAGCAGCTTAGGTCGACAGGAGTCCACTGAAGCTTTCTTT,CASSLGRQESTEAFF
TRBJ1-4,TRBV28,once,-,TGTGCCAGCAGAACAGTATTAAATGAAAAACTGTTTTTT,CASRTVLNEKLFF
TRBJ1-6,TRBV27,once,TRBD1,TGTGCCAGCCACGGGACAGGGTATTCACCCCTCCACTTT,CASHGTGYSPLHF
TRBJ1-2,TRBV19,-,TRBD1,TGTGCCAGTAACGATGAGGCTTACAGGGGAAGATATGGCTACACCTTC,CASNDEAYRGRYGYTF
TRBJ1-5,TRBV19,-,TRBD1,TGTGCCAGTAACCTCGACAGGGGCAATCAGCCCCAGCATTTT,CASNLDRGNQPQHF
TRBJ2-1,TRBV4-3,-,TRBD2,TGCGCCAGCAGCCAAGGGGTGGAGGATAGCGGGGGGTGGAGACAGTTCTTC,CASSQGVEDSGGWRQFF
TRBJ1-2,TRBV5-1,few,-,TGCGCCAGCCGACGTATAGTAGAGACAACTGGGGGCTACACCTTC,CASRRIVETTGGYTF
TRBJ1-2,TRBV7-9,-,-,TGTGCCAGCAGGGAGGGTAACTATGGCTACACCTTC,CASREGNYGYTF
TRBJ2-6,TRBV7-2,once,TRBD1,TGTGCCAGCAGCTTAGAGGGGGCGGCTGGGGCCAACGTCCTGACTTTC,CASSLEGAAGANVLTF
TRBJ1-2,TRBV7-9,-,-,TGTGCCACCGTCAGGGATTTTTATGGCTACACCTTC,CATVRDFYGYTF